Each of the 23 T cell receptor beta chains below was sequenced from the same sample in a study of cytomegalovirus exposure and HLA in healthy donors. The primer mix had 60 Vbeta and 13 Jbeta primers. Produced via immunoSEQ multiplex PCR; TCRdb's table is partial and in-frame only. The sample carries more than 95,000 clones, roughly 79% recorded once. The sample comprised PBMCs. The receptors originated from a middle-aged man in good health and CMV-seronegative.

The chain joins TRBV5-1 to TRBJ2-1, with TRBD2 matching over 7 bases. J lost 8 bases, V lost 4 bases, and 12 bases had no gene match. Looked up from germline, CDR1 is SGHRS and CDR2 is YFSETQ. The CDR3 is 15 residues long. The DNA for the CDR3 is TGCGCCAGCAGCGCCGGGACTAAACCCGGCGATGAGCAGTTCTTC. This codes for CASSAGTKPGDEQFF.

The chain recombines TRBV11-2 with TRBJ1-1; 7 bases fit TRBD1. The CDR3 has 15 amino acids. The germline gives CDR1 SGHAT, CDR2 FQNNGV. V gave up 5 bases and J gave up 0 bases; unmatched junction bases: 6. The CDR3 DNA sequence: TGTGCCAGCAGCCGGGGACAGACTATGAACACTGAAGCTTTCTTT. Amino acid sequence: CASSRGQTMNTEAFF.

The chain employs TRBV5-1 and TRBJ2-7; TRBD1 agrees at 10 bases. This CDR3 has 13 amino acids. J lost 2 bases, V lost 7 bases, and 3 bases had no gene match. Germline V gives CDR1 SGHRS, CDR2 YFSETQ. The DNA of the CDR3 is TGCGCCAGCGGACAGGGGGGCACCTACGAGCAGTACTTC. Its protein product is CASGQGGTYEQYF.

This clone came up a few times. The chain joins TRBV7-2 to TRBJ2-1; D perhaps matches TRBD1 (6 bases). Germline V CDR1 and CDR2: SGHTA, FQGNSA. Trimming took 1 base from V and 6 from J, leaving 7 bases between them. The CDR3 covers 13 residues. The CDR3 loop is CASSLGGGNEQFF. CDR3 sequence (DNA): TGTGCCAGCAGCTTAGGAGGGGGCAATGAGCAGTTCTTC.

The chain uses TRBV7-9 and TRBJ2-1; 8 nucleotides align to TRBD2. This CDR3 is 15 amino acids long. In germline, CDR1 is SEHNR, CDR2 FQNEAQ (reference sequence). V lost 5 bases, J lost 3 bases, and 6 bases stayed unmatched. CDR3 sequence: CASSTGTSFYNEQFF. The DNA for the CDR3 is TGTGCCAGCAGCACCGGGACTAGTTTCTACAATGAGCAGTTCTTC.

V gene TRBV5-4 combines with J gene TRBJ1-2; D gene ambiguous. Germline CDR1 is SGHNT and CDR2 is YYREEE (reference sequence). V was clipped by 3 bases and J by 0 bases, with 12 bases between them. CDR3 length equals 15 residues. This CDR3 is CASSSRLRTNYGYTF. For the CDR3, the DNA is TGTGCCAGCAGCTCCCGCCTGAGAACTAACTATGGCTACACCTTC.

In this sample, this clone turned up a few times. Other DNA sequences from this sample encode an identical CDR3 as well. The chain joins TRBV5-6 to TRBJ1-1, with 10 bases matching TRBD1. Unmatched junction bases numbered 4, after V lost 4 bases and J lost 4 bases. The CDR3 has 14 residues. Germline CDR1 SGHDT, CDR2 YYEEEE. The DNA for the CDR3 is TGTGCCAGCAGCCCGGGACAGGGGCCCACTGAAGCTTTCTTT. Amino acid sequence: CASSPGQGPTEAFF.

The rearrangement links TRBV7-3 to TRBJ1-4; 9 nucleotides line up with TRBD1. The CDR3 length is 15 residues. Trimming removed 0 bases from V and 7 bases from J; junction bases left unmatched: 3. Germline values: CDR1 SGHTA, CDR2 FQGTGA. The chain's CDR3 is CASSLTGQGGEKLFF. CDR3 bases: TGTGCCAGCAGCTTAACGGGACAGGGAGGTGAAAAACTGTTTTTT.

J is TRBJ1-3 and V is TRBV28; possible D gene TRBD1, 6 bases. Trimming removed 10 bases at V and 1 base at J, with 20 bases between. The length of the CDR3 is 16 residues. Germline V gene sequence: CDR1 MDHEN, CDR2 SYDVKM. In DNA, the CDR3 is TGTGCCACCTCCGGGGGGGCTATCCAGTCTGGAAACACCATATATTTT. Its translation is CATSGGAIQSGNTIYF.

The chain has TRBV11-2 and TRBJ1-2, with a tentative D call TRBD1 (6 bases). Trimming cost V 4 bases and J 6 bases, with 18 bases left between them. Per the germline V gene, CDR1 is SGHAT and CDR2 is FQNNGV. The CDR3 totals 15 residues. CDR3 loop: CASSSEGGWMDGYTF. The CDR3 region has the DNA TGTGCCAGCAGCTCCGAAGGGGGATGGATGGATGGCTACACCTTC.

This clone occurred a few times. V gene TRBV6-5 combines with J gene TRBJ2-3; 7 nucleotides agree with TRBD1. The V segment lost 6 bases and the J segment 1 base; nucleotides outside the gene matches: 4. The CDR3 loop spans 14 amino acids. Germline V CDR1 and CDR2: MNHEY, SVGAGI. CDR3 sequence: CASSRTGGTDTQYF. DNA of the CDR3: TGTGCCAGCAGCCGGACAGGAGGCACAGATACGCAGTATTTT.

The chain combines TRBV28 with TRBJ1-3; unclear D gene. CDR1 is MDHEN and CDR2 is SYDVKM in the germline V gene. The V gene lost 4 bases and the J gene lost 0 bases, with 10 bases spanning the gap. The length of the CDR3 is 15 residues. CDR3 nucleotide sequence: TGTGCCAGCAGTTCACCACAGAGCTCTGGAAACACCATATATTTT. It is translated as CASSSPQSSGNTIYF.

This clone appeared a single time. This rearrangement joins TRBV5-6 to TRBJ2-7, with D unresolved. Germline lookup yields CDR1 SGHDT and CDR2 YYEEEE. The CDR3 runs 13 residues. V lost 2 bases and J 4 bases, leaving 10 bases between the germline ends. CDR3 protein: CASSFGSLYEQYF. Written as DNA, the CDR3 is TGTGCCAGCAGCTTCGGTTCCTTGTACGAGCAGTACTTC.

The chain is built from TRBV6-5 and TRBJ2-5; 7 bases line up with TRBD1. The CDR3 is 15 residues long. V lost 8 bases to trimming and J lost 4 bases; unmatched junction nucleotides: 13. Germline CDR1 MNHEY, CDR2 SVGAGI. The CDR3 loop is CASGSLLGGRETQYF. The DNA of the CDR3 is TGTGCCAGCGGGAGTCTACTAGGGGGCCGAGAGACCCAGTACTTC.

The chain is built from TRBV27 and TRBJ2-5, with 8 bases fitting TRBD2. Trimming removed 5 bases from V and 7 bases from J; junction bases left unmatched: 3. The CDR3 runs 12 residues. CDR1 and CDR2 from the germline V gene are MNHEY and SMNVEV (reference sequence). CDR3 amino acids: CASSLAGGTQYF. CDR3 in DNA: TGTGCCAGCAGTCTGGCGGGGGGGACCCAGTACTTC.

In DNA form, the CDR3 reads TGTGCCAGCAGCTTGGCCTCTAGCGGAAACAATGAGCAGTTCTTC. Protein: CASSLASSGNNEQFF. The chain joins TRBV5-4 to TRBJ2-1, with 7 bases aligning to TRBD2. The CDR3 covers 15 residues. Germline CDR1 is SGHNT and CDR2 is YYREEE (reference sequence). V was clipped by 0 bases and J by 5 bases; unmatched bases: 5.

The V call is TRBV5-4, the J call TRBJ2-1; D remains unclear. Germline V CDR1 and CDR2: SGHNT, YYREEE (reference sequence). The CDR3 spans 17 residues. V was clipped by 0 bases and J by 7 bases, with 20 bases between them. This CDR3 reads CASSLGSGSSRNNEQFF. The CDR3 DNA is TGTGCCAGCAGCTTGGGTTCGGGTAGCTCCCGGAATAATGAGCAGTTCTTC. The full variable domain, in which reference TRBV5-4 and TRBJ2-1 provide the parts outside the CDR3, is ETGVTQSPTHLIKTRGQQVTLRCSSQSGHNTVSWYQQALGQGPQFIFQYYREEENGRGNFPPRFSGLQFPNYSSELNVNALELDDSALYLCASSLGSGSSRNNEQFFGPGTRLTVL.

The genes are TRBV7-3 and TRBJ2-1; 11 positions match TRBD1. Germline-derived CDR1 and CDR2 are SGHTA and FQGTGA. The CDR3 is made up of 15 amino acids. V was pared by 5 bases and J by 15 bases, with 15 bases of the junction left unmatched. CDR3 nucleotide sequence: TGTGCCAGCAGCCCCACATCTAACCGGGACAGGGGGTTGTTCTTC. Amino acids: CASSPTSNRDRGLFF.

The DNA of the CDR3 is TGCGCCAGCAGCCGCCAATGGACTAGCGGCGCATACAATGAGCAGTTCTTC. This gives the protein CASSRQWTSGAYNEQFF. V gene TRBV4-1 combines with J gene TRBJ2-1, with 10 bases fitting TRBD2. Looked up from germline, CDR1 is MGHRA and CDR2 is YSYEKL. The length of the CDR3 is 17 residues. J gave up 4 bases and V 4 bases, and 10 bases lay outside the gene matches.

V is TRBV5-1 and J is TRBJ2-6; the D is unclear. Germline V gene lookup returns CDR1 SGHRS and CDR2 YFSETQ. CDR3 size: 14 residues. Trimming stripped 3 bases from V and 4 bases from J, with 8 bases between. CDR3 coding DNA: TGCGCCAGCAGCTCAGGATCAGGGGCCAACGTCCTGACTTTC. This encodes CASSSGSGANVLTF.

CDR3 nucleotide sequence: TGCGCCAGCAGCCAAGTCGGGACAGGGGGATACGAGCAGTACTTC. Protein product: CASSQVGTGGYEQYF. J is TRBJ2-7 and V is TRBV4-1; 11 positions agree with TRBD1. The CDR3 extends over 15 amino acids. Germline V gene data show CDR1 as MGHRA and CDR2 as YSYEKL. V trimming: 1 base; J trimming: 4 bases; junction bases outside the gene matches: 3.

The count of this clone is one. The CDR3 DNA reads as TGTGCCAGCAGTTCCTGGACAGGGGGCGTAGGGACTGAAGCTTTCTTT. Its translation: CASSSWTGGVGTEAFF. This sequence joins TRBV6-5 and TRBJ1-1, with 11 bases matching TRBD1. Trimming removed 4 bases from V and 5 bases from J; junction bases left unmatched: 9. Germline loops: CDR1 MNHEY, CDR2 SVGAGI. The CDR3 is 16 amino acids.

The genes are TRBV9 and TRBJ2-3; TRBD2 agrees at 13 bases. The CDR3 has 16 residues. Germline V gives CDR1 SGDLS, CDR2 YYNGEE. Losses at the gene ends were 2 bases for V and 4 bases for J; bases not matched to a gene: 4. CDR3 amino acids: CASSVGLAGAPDTQYF. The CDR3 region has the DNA TGTGCCAGCAGCGTTGGACTAGCGGGGGCCCCAGATACGCAGTATTTT. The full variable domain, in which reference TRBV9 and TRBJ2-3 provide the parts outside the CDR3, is DSGVTQTPKHLITATGQRVTLRCSPRSGDLSVYWYQQSLDQGLQFLIQYYNGEERAKGNILERFSAQQFPDLHSELNLSSLELGDSALYFCASSVGLAGAPDTQYFGPGTRLTVL.